The 25 T cell receptor beta chains presented below share a single source sample, sequenced in a study of OX40 agonist ivuxolimab in advanced cancers. The repertoire was sequenced with immunoSEQ multiplex PCR; TCRdb's copy has only in-frame clones and lacks some. This table has approximately 68,000 clones, 86% appearing once. The sample in question was CD4+ or CD8+ T cells sorted from blood, obtained in a trial of the OX40 agonist ivuxolimab. The receptors come from an adult with an advanced solid tumor such as melanoma, head and neck, liver or kidney cancer.

This rearrangement joins TRBV18 to TRBJ1-5; 8 nucleotides agree with TRBD1. The CDR3 runs 13 residues. J gave up 7 bases and V 3 bases, and 2 bases lay outside the gene matches. The germline CDR1 and CDR2 sequences are KGHSH and LQKENI. The CDR3 DNA is TGTGCCAGCTCACCGGACAGGGTCCAGCCCCAGCATTTT. Amino acid sequence: CASSPDRVQPQHF.

This chain links TRBV27 with TRBJ1-1, with unresolved D. Germline CDR1 MNHEY, CDR2 SMNVEV (reference sequence). The CDR3 is 14 residues long. Trimming took 4 bases from V and 0 from J, leaving 9 bases between them. The CDR3 DNA reads as TGTGCCAGCAGTTCCTTTATCATGAACACTGAAGCTTTCTTT. Protein sequence: CASSSFIMNTEAFF.

The genes are TRBV7-9 and TRBJ2-1; 10 bases align to TRBD1. CDR1 SEHNR and CDR2 FQNEAQ come from the germline V gene (reference sequence). CDR3 length: 14 amino acids. Losses at the gene ends were 6 bases for V and 14 bases for J; bases not matched to a gene: 13. CDR3 sequence: CASSRTLSGTGEFF. CDR3 bases: TGTGCCAGCAGTCGTACACTTTCAGGGACAGGGGAGTTCTTC. The full variable domain, with the rest looked up from reference TRBV7-9 and TRBJ2-1, is DTGVSQNPRHKITKRGQNVTFRCDPISEHNRLYWYRQTLGQGPEFLTYFQNEAQLEKSRLLSDRFSAERPKGSFSTLEIQRTEQGDSAMYLCASSRTLSGTGEFFGPGTRLTVL.

The chain employs TRBV5-1 and TRBJ1-2; maybe TRBD1 (5 bases). Germline-derived CDR1 and CDR2 are SGHRS and YFSETQ. The germline V and J ends were trimmed by 0 bases and 6 bases, with 6 bases remaining between them. This CDR3 is built from 12 residues. In DNA form, the CDR3 reads TGCGCCAGCAGCTTGGCGGGGCATGGCTACACCTTC. It specifies CASSLAGHGYTF.

The CDR3 spells CASSPQTSQALFF. The CDR3 DNA sequence: TGTGCCAGCAGTCCACAGACGTCTCAGGCACTGTTTTTT. V is TRBV28 and J is TRBJ1-4; D unclear. Germline V gives CDR1 MDHEN, CDR2 SYDVKM. CDR3 length: 13 residues. V dropped 5 bases and J dropped 13 bases, with 17 bases sitting between them.

The chain employs TRBV9 and TRBJ2-1, with D possibly called TRBD1 or TRBD2 (5 bases each). V dropped 5 bases and J dropped 10 bases, with 16 bases sitting between them. The CDR3 extends over 13 amino acids. The germline V gene has CDR1 SGDLS and CDR2 YYNGEE. The CDR3 sequence is CASSGDWGGEQFF. The CDR3 DNA follows: TGTGCCAGCAGTGGAGATTGGGGCGGGGAGCAGTTCTTC. The variable domain in full, with the rest retrieved from reference TRBV9 and TRBJ2-1, is DSGVTQTPKHLITATGQRVTLRCSPRSGDLSVYWYQQSLDQGLQFLIQYYNGEERAKGNILERFSAQQFPDLHSELNLSSLELGDSALYFCASSGDWGGEQFFGPGTRLTVL.

The genes are TRBV28 and TRBJ2-5; 9 nucleotides line up with TRBD2. The end of the DNA fits TRBJ2-7 better, so the J call may be wrong. CDR3 length: 13 residues. CDR1 and CDR2 (germline): MDHEN, SYDVKM. The CDR3 sequence is CASSLGGGGEQYF. The CDR3 nucleotides are TGTGCCAGCAGTTTAGGCGGGGGGGGCGAGCAGTACTTC.

This sequence joins TRBV19 and TRBJ1-5; 11 bases are shared with TRBD1. The CDR3 extends over 16 amino acids. V trimming: 9 bases; J trimming: 6 bases; junction bases outside the gene matches: 13. The germline V gene encodes CDR1 LNHDA and CDR2 SQIVND (reference sequence). The CDR3 loop reads CASVTTGTGGGQPQHF. CDR3 nucleotide sequence: TGTGCCAGCGTAACGACCGGGACAGGGGGAGGTCAGCCCCAGCATTTT. Using reference TRBV19 and TRBJ1-5 for the parts outside the CDR3, the full variable domain is DGGITQSPKYLFRKEGQNVTLSCEQNLNHDAMYWYRQDPGQGLRLIYYSQIVNDFQKGDIAEGYSVSREKKESFPLTVTSAQKNPTAFYLCASVTTGTGGGQPQHFGDGTRLSIL.

The rearrangement joins TRBV11-3 to TRBJ2-7; 14 bases are a match to TRBD2. Germline V gene sequence: CDR1 SGHNT, CDR2 YENEEA. V lost 1 base and J lost 4; bases outside the gene matches: 6. The CDR3 covers 17 residues. CDR3 residues: CASSLVMRLAGGYEQYF. The CDR3 DNA is TGTGCCAGCAGCTTAGTTATGAGACTAGCGGGAGGGTACGAGCAGTACTTC. Based on the CDR3 plus reference TRBV11-3 and TRBJ2-7, the full variable domain is EAGVVQSPRYKIIEKKQPVAFWCNPISGHNTLYWYLQNLGQGPELLIRYENEEAVDDSQLPKDRFSAERLKGVDSTLKIQPAELGDSAVYLCASSLVMRLAGGYEQYFGPGTRLTVT.

With regard to this clone: At one end, the junction sequence differs from germline, possibly due to a read error. V is TRBV11-2 and J is TRBJ1-1, with a possible D match to TRBD1 (5 bases). CDR3 length equals 14 residues. The V gene's germline CDR1 is SGHAT and CDR2 FQNNGV. The CDR3: CAGSLGMSGREAFF. CDR3 nucleotides: TGTGCCGGCAGCTTAGGGATGTCGGGGCGTGAAGCTTTCTTT. The full variable domain, rest sourced from reference TRBV11-2 and TRBJ1-1, is EAGVAQSPRYKIIEKRQSVAFWCNPISGHATLYWYQQILGQGPKLLIQFQNNGVVDDSQLPKDRFSAERLKGVDSTLKIQPAKLEDSAVYLCAGSLGMSGREAFFGQGTRLTVV.

This clone was recorded a few times. The V gene is TRBV27, the J gene TRBJ2-3; D unclear. The CDR3 runs to 14 residues. The germline V gene has CDR1 MNHEY and CDR2 SMNVEV (reference sequence). Trimming left V 3 bases short and J 6 bases short, with 13 bases between. The CDR3 protein is CASSFLGASDTQYF. Written as DNA, the CDR3 is TGTGCCAGCAGTTTTCTGGGTGCAAGTGATACGCAGTATTTT.

This chain connects TRBV10-3 to TRBJ1-1, with no clear D. The V gene's germline CDR1 is ENHRY and CDR2 SYGVKD. The ends were cut back, 7 bases at V and 13 bases at J, with 19 bases in the middle. There are 12 residues in the CDR3. CDR3 nucleotide sequence: TGTGCCATCACGGCGGAGGGAAAAAAAGTTTTCTTT. It yields the protein CAITAEGKKVFF.

The chain joins TRBV9 to TRBJ2-5, with D perhaps matching TRBD1 (6 bases). Between the trimmed V and J ends, which lost 0 bases and 5 bases, there was a span of 14 bases. CDR1 and CDR2 from the germline V gene are SGDLS and YYNGEE. This CDR3 contains 15 residues. CDR3 sequence: CASSVEAGARETQYF. In DNA, the CDR3 is TGTGCCAGCAGCGTAGAGGCAGGGGCTCGGGAGACCCAGTACTTC.

The V gene is TRBV30, the J gene TRBJ1-1; 7 bases agree with TRBD1. The CDR3 extends over 12 amino acids. V was clipped by 2 bases and J by 8 bases; unmatched bases: 5. Per germline, CDR1 GTSNPN and CDR2 SVGIG (reference sequence). The CDR3 coding sequence is TGTGCCTGGAGTAGGGGGCCGGGGGAAGCTTTCTTT. It is translated as CAWSRGPGEAFF.

This chain uses TRBV2 with TRBJ2-7, with unresolved D. This CDR3 contains 12 residues. V was cut by 11 bases and J by 13 bases, with 24 bases left in between. CDR1 is SNHLY, CDR2 FYNNEI, per germline. The CDR3 reads CASRPLAFTQYF. The DNA for the CDR3 is TGTGCCTCTCGCCCCTTGGCCTTTACTCAATACTTC.

This clone appeared a few times. The chain joins TRBV28 to TRBJ1-2; maybe TRBD1 (5 bases). Germline V CDR1 and CDR2: MDHEN, SYDVKM. There are 12 residues in the CDR3. The germline V and J ends were trimmed by 11 bases and 4 bases, with 14 bases remaining between them. DNA of the CDR3: TGTGCCCGCCCCGGGACGTTCTATGGCTACACCTTC. Encoded protein: CARPGTFYGYTF.

Only one count was recorded for this clone. The chain recombines TRBV5-8 with TRBJ1-5; D might be TRBD1 (5 bases). Trimming pared 0 bases from V and 6 bases from J, leaving 10 bases between. CDR1 is SGHTS, CDR2 YDEGEE, per germline. This CDR3 spans 14 amino acids. The CDR3 region is CASSLVQEGQPQHF. For the CDR3, the DNA is TGTGCCAGCAGCTTGGTACAGGAGGGTCAGCCCCAGCATTTT.

A single count supports this clone. The V gene is TRBV19, the J gene TRBJ2-5; 11 bases are shared with TRBD2. Germline V lookup: CDR1 LNHDA, CDR2 SQIVND (reference sequence). This CDR3 has 15 amino acids. V gave up 3 bases and J gave up 4 bases; unmatched junction bases: 4. The CDR3: CASSITSGSGETQYF. The DNA of the CDR3 is TGTGCCAGTAGTATCACTAGCGGGAGTGGAGAGACCCAGTACTTC.

The V call is TRBV19, the J call TRBJ2-4, with D possibly matching TRBD1 (6 bases). V was shortened by 6 bases and J by 0 bases, with 12 bases between the two germline ends. The CDR3 spans 15 residues. The V gene's germline CDR1 is LNHDA and CDR2 SQIVND (reference sequence). DNA of the CDR3: TGTGCCAGTAGGACAGGTGAATTAGCCAAAAACATTCAGTACTTC. It encodes CASRTGELAKNIQYF.

This chain uses TRBV28 with TRBJ2-2; tentatively, D is TRBD2 (5 bases). Germline CDR1 and CDR2: MDHEN and SYDVKM. The V gene lost 8 bases and the J gene lost 5 bases, with 18 bases spanning the gap. The CDR3 covers 15 residues. The DNA of the CDR3 is TGTGCCAGCCTTCTCCTCCTCGGCGGGACCGGGGAGCTGTTTTTT. Translated, it gives CASLLLLGGTGELFF.

The chain has TRBV19 and TRBJ2-7, with D perhaps matching TRBD2 (5 bases). The germline CDR1 and CDR2 sequences are LNHDA and SQIVND (reference sequence). V was shortened by 5 bases and J by 2 bases, with 13 bases between the two germline ends. This CDR3 contains 14 residues. CDR3 nucleotide sequence: TGTGCCAGTAGTCCCGGGATCGGACCCTACGAGCAGTACTTC. Residues: CASSPGIGPYEQYF.

This clone was counted between two and nine times. The chain carries TRBV10-3 and TRBJ1-6; 7 positions agree with TRBD1. The CDR3 extends over 14 amino acids. The germline gives CDR1 ENHRY, CDR2 SYGVKD. With 9 bases clipped from V and 7 bases from J, the junction kept 9 bases outside the gene matches. In DNA, the CDR3 is TGTGCCATAGCCGGGACAGTTTCCAATTCACCCCTCCACTTT. Protein product: CAIAGTVSNSPLHF.

The chain links TRBV28 to TRBJ2-1; TRBD2 matches 11 bases. CDR3 size: 14 residues. V trimming: 6 bases; J trimming: 8 bases; junction bases outside the gene matches: 6. From germline, CDR1 is MDHEN and CDR2 SYDVKM. This CDR3 is CASRIAGGPDEQFF. CDR3 DNA sequence: TGTGCCAGCAGAATAGCGGGGGGGCCGGATGAGCAGTTCTTC.

The chain employs TRBV29-1 and TRBJ2-1; the D gene is possibly TRBD2 (6 bases). The CDR3 covers 12 residues. In germline, CDR1 is SQVTM, CDR2 ANQGSEA. CDR3 amino acids: CTTGAGHNEQFF. The CDR3 DNA reads TGCACCACTGGGGCGGGGCACAATGAGCAGTTCTTC.

This clone appeared a single time. The chain joins TRBV5-1 to TRBJ1-2, with 9 bases fitting TRBD1. There are 15 residues in the CDR3. Germline V gene lookup returns CDR1 SGHRS and CDR2 YFSETQ. The V segment lost 4 bases and the J segment 7 bases; nucleotides outside the gene matches: 11. The CDR3 sequence is CASSTGTGTSSGYTF. DNA of the CDR3: TGCGCCAGCAGCACCGGGACAGGGACCTCGTCTGGCTACACCTTC. The full variable domain, its missing parts supplied by reference TRBV5-1 and TRBJ1-2, is KAGVTQTPRYLIKTRGQQVTLSCSPISGHRSVSWYQQTPGQGLQFLFEYFSETQRNKGNFPGRFSGRQFSNSRSEMNVSTLELGDSALYLCASSTGTGTSSGYTFGSGTRLTVV.